These 25 T cell receptor beta chains came from one sample sequenced in a study of shared clonotypes between healthy human individuals. Libraries were prepared by immunoSEQ multiplex PCR; TCRdb keeps only in-frame clonotypes and omits some of them. The sample lists more than 1.2 million clones, 97% to 99% seen once, with about 0.4% in the top ten. Sequencing was performed on naive CD4+ T cells sorted from blood. Documented subset: CD45RA+ positively selected. These TCRs come from a man aged 25-45 years in good health.

The chain employs TRBV28 and TRBJ2-5; D ambiguous. The germline V gene has CDR1 MDHEN and CDR2 SYDVKM. This CDR3 has 14 amino acids. V was trimmed by 7 bases and J by 0 bases, leaving 12 bases between them. CDR3 nucleotides: TGTGCCAGCATCAAAGGGCCGAACCAAGAGACCCAGTACTTC. Translated, it gives CASIKGPNQETQYF.

The chain has TRBV5-4 and TRBJ2-1; 7 bases match TRBD2. Germline CDR1 SGHNT, CDR2 YYREEE (reference sequence). With 0 bases clipped from V and 3 bases from J, the junction kept 6 bases outside the gene matches. CDR3 length equals 16 residues. In DNA form, the CDR3 reads TGTGCCAGCAGCTTGGGGGCGGGAGAATACTACAATGAGCAGTTCTTC. This sequence encodes CASSLGAGEYYNEQFF.

The gene calls are TRBV10-3 and TRBJ2-7; 13 bases are a match to TRBD2. The ends lost 3 bases at V and 1 base at J; junction bases unmatched: 3. Germline loops: CDR1 ENHRY, CDR2 SYGVKD. This CDR3 region has 16 residues. This chain's CDR3 is CAISDSTSGRSYEQYF. Written as DNA, the CDR3 is TGTGCCATCAGTGATTCGACTAGCGGGAGGTCCTACGAGCAGTACTTC.

The rearrangement links TRBV7-2 to TRBJ2-7; D may be TRBD1 (5 bases). The germline V gene encodes CDR1 SGHTA and CDR2 FQGNSA. Trimming removed 6 bases from V and 0 bases from J, with 12 bases in between. The CDR3 sequence is 14 residues long. The CDR3 region is CASRGRVNSYEQYF. In nucleotides, the CDR3 is TGTGCCAGCAGAGGCAGGGTCAACTCCTACGAGCAGTACTTC.

With respect to this clone: The sample holds other DNA sequences that translate to the same CDR3. The chain carries TRBV7-3 and TRBJ2-1, with D tentatively TRBD1 (6 bases). CDR1 is SGHTA and CDR2 is FQGTGA in the germline V gene. This CDR3 region has 13 residues. Trimming pared 1 base from V and 5 bases from J, leaving 6 bases between. CDR3 DNA: TGTGCCAGCAGCTTAAACAGGGACAATGAGCAGTTCTTC. Encoded protein: CASSLNRDNEQFF.

Points on this clone: At the DNA level, this CDR3 is encoded by other sequences in the same sample as well. This chain uses TRBV9 with TRBJ2-7; no firm D call. V lost 0 bases and J 0 bases, leaving 7 bases between the germline ends. The V gene's germline CDR1 is SGDLS and CDR2 YYNGEE. The CDR3 runs to 14 residues. The DNA of the CDR3 is TGTGCCAGCAGCGTAGGAACAGACTCCTACGAGCAGTACTTC. Protein: CASSVGTDSYEQYF.

The chain combines TRBV18 with TRBJ1-2; 7 bases are a match to TRBD1. Germline CDR1 reads KGHSH; CDR2 reads LQKENI. J gave up 1 base and V 4 bases, and 15 bases lay outside the gene matches. The CDR3 extends over 18 amino acids. Here the CDR3 reads CASSLKTGTEHHNYGYTF. The CDR3, as DNA: TGTGCCAGCTCACTAAAAACCGGGACAGAGCACCATAACTATGGCTACACCTTC.

This clone was counted a single time. V and J are TRBV28 and TRBJ2-2, with no clear D. CDR1 is MDHEN and CDR2 is SYDVKM in the germline V gene. This CDR3 contains 14 residues. Between the trimmed V and J ends, which lost 10 bases and 5 bases, there was a span of 17 bases. In DNA, the CDR3 is TGTGCCACCCGAGTAGGGTTAACAACCGGGGAGCTGTTTTTT. Protein product: CATRVGLTTGELFF.

The genes are TRBV27 and TRBJ1-4; D is perhaps TRBD1 (5 bases). This CDR3 is built from 15 residues. Trimming took 3 bases from V and 1 from J, leaving 9 bases between them. Germline loops: CDR1 MNHEY, CDR2 SMNVEV (reference sequence). The CDR3 loop reads CASSFRALTNEKLFF. The CDR3 DNA reads as TGTGCCAGCAGTTTCAGGGCCCTAACTAATGAAAAACTGTTTTTT.

This chain uses TRBV29-1 with TRBJ2-1, with 7 bases that match TRBD2. In germline, CDR1 is SQVTM, CDR2 ANQGSEA. The CDR3 runs to 14 residues. Trimming cost V 3 bases and J 3 bases; bases outside gene matches: 5. CDR3 sequence reads: CSVDGLADYNEQFF. CDR3 coding DNA: TGCAGCGTTGATGGCCTAGCGGACTACAATGAGCAGTTCTTC.

The chain is built from TRBV29-1 and TRBJ2-7; 7 nucleotides align to TRBD1. With 6 bases clipped from V and 2 bases from J, the junction kept 7 bases outside the gene matches. Germline V CDR1 and CDR2: SQVTM, ANQGSEA. The CDR3 runs 13 residues. The CDR3 reads CSVANRGTYEQYF. CDR3 nucleotide sequence: TGCAGCGTCGCAAACAGGGGCACCTACGAGCAGTACTTC.

The chain combines TRBV27 with TRBJ1-2; D call uncertain. This CDR3 is built from 15 residues. CDR1 and CDR2 from the germline V gene are MNHEY and SMNVEV (reference sequence). Trimming took off 0 bases at V and 1 base at J, with 9 bases between the two ends. In nucleotides, the CDR3 is TGTGCCAGCAGTTTATCACTCAGGAATAACTATGGCTACACCTTC. Translation gives CASSLSLRNNYGYTF.

The V call is TRBV18, the J call TRBJ2-7; weak D call: TRBD1 (6 bases). Trimming stripped 6 bases from V and 3 bases from J, with 15 bases between. CDR3 length: 14 residues. Germline V gene sequence: CDR1 KGHSH, CDR2 LQKENI. The CDR3 nucleotides are TGTGCCAGCTCGGCGGACAGTAGGGGCTACGAGCAGTACTTC. This sequence encodes CASSADSRGYEQYF.

This chain connects TRBV19 to TRBJ1-2, with a weak D call TRBD1 (5 bases). The CDR3 runs to 14 residues. The ends were cut back, 9 bases at V and 1 base at J, with 15 bases in the middle. Germline V CDR1 and CDR2: LNHDA, SQIVND (reference sequence). Here the CDR3 DNA reads TGTGCCAGCTCTCGGGGGATGGATAACTATGGCTACACCTTC. Translated, it gives CASSRGMDNYGYTF. The full variable domain, its missing parts supplied by reference TRBV19 and TRBJ1-2, is DGGITQSPKYLFRKEGQNVTLSCEQNLNHDAMYWYRQDPGQGLRLIYYSQIVNDFQKGDIAEGYSVSREKKESFPLTVTSAQKNPTAFYLCASSRGMDNYGYTFGSGTRLTVV.

This rearrangement joins TRBV7-6 to TRBJ2-7, with D possibly matching TRBD2 (6 bases). This CDR3 has 15 amino acids. CDR1 is SGHVS and CDR2 is FNYEAQ in the germline V gene. Trimming cost V 3 bases and J 0 bases, with 12 bases left between them. The CDR3 region is CASSFSGAYSYEQYF. The CDR3 DNA is TGTGCCAGCAGCTTTAGCGGAGCATACTCCTACGAGCAGTACTTC.

This chain links TRBV9 with TRBJ2-3; D may be TRBD2 (6 bases). Germline CDR1 SGDLS, CDR2 YYNGEE. The CDR3 sequence is 15 residues long. The V and J ends lost 1 base and 5 bases respectively, with 14 bases between them. The chain's CDR3 is CASSVIAEDGDTQYF. CDR3 DNA sequence: TGTGCCAGCAGCGTAATAGCGGAAGATGGAGATACGCAGTATTTT.

This chain connects TRBV18 to TRBJ2-7, with D perhaps being TRBD1 or TRBD2 (5 bases each). V lost 6 bases, J lost 6 bases, and 21 bases lay in between. Germline V lookup: CDR1 KGHSH, CDR2 LQKENI. The CDR3 is 15 amino acids. CDR3 region: CASSPGTGRVSEQYF. As DNA, the CDR3 is TGTGCCAGCTCCCCAGGGACGGGTAGAGTTTCCGAGCAGTACTTC.

This chain's CDR3 is CASSLDGQNTEAFF. DNA of the CDR3: TGCGCCAGCAGCTTGGACGGACAAAACACTGAAGCTTTCTTT. The chain employs TRBV5-1 and TRBJ1-1; D perhaps matches TRBD1 (5 bases). With 0 bases removed from V and 2 bases from J, the gap between germline ends came to 8 bases. The CDR3 sequence is 14 residues long. Germline V CDR1 and CDR2: SGHRS, YFSETQ.

The genes are TRBV28 and TRBJ1-5, with D possibly matching TRBD1 (5 bases). The length of the CDR3 is 15 residues. Germline V lookup: CDR1 MDHEN, CDR2 SYDVKM. The V end was cut by 10 bases, the J end by 1 base, with 17 bases between. The CDR3 DNA reads as TGTGCCACGCACATCGGGGCGATAAGCAATCAGCCCCAGCATTTT. Its translation: CATHIGAISNQPQHF.

In its sample, this clone was seen once. This sequence joins TRBV5-4 and TRBJ2-2; 9 bases fit TRBD1. J lost 6 bases, V lost 4 bases, and 10 bases had no gene match. This CDR3 contains 16 residues. CDR1 and CDR2 from the germline V gene are SGHNT and YYREEE (reference sequence). DNA for the CDR3: TGTGCCAGCAGCCGTAAAGTCGGACAGGGGCCCGGGGAGCTGTTTTTT. This sequence encodes CASSRKVGQGPGELFF.

A single count supports this clone. This chain joins TRBV9 and TRBJ2-1; D call uncertain. CDR1 and CDR2 (germline): SGDLS, YYNGEE. The V end lost 6 bases, the J end lost 2 bases, and 18 bases lay between the germline ends. The CDR3 consists of 16 residues. The CDR3 here is CASTPHEAIAYNEQFF. The CDR3, as DNA: TGTGCCAGCACCCCCCATGAGGCTATCGCCTACAATGAGCAGTTCTTC.

In its sample, this clone was seen once. This chain connects TRBV20-1 to TRBJ2-3, with TRBD2 matching 11 bases. Germline lookup yields CDR1 DFQATT and CDR2 SNEGSKA (reference sequence). The length of the CDR3 is 11 residues. The CDR3 spells CTGTSGNTQYF. The CDR3 DNA reads as TGCACCGGGACTAGCGGTAATACGCAGTATTTT.

The chain is built from TRBV19 and TRBJ1-1; 11 bases map to TRBD1. V lost 5 bases, J lost 1 base, and 3 bases stayed unmatched. The V gene's germline CDR1 is LNHDA and CDR2 SQIVND (reference sequence). This CDR3 comprises 15 residues. CDR3: CASSPGQGANTEAFF. The CDR3 bases are TGTGCCAGTAGTCCCGGACAGGGGGCGAACACTGAAGCTTTCTTT.

The chain has TRBV9 and TRBJ2-7; the D gene is possibly TRBD2 (5 bases). Germline lookup yields CDR1 SGDLS and CDR2 YYNGEE. The CDR3 contains 14 residues. The V gene lost 3 bases and the J gene lost 3 bases, with 13 bases spanning the gap. Here the CDR3 DNA reads TGTGCCAGCAGCGCCCGGATCGAGGGCTACGAGCAGTACTTC. Protein: CASSARIEGYEQYF.

The chain employs TRBV6-4 and TRBJ1-4; TRBD1 agrees at 7 bases. V lost 7 bases to trimming and J lost 3 bases; unmatched junction nucleotides: 11. The germline V gene has CDR1 MRHNA and CDR2 SNTAGT. CDR3 length equals 16 residues. The CDR3 is CASNLDRAGPNEKLFF. CDR3 sequence (DNA): TGTGCCAGCAATCTAGACAGGGCAGGGCCTAATGAAAAACTGTTTTTT.